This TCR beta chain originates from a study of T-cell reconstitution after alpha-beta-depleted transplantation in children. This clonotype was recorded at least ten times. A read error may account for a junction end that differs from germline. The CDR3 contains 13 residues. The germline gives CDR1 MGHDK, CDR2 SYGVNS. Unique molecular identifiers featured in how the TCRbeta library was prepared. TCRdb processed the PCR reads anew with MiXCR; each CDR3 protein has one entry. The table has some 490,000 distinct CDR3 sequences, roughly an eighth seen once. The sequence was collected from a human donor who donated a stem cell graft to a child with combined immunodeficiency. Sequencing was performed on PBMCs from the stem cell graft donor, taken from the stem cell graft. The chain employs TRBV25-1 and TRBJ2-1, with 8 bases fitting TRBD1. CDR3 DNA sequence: TGTGCCAGCAGTGGTAGACCCCCGGGACAGGCGGTCTTC. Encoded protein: CASSGRPPGQAVF.